This entry lists 24 T cell receptor beta chains sequenced from one sample in a study of glioma-infiltrating T cells. The iRepertoire nested amplicon-rescue multiplex PCR amplified TCR alpha and beta CDR3s from RNA. TCRdb ran MiXCR on the multiplex PCR reads and lists one entry per CDR3 protein. The data contain roughly 40,000 distinct CDR3 sequences, about a fifth of them singletons. Sequencing was carried out using glioma tissue, nonneoplastic brain tissue, or PBMCs (not recorded which). These receptors were taken from a human donor with low-grade glioma or glioblastoma, undergoing nonglioma brain surgery, or in good health (not recorded which).

This clonotype appeared many times. CDR3 bases: TGCAGCGTTTCCGGGACTGGAGGCGAGCAGTACTTC. Translated, it gives CSVSGTGGEQYF. The chain is built from TRBV29-1 and TRBJ2-7; the D gene is possibly TRBD2 (6 bases). Trimming shortened V by 5 bases and J by 6 bases, and 14 bases separated the two germline ends. CDR1 is SQVTM, CDR2 ANQGSEA, per germline. The CDR3 is 12 amino acids.

With respect to this clonotype: An end of the junction differs from the germline gene, which may be a read error. The rearrangement links TRBV6-2 or TRBV6-3 to TRBJ2-1; TRBD2 is a possible D gene (6 bases). The CDR3 covers 14 residues. Looked up from germline, CDR1 is MNHEY and CDR2 is SVGEGT. CDR3 in amino acids: CASSPRSDYYEQFF. Here the CDR3 DNA reads TGTGCCAGCAGTCCCCGGTCGGACTACTATGAGCAGTTCTTC.

This clonotype occurred a few times. This chain joins TRBV5-4 and TRBJ2-3; D is unresolved. Deletions cut 3 bases from V and 0 bases from J, with 14 bases between. The CDR3 covers 16 residues. The germline V gene has CDR1 SGHNT and CDR2 YYREEE (reference sequence). The CDR3 DNA is TGTGCCAGCAGCTCTTTTGGCCCATCTAGCACAGATACGCAGTATTTT. It is translated as CASSSFGPSSTDTQYF.

Notes on this clonotype: This may be a read error, as it is one base from a much larger clone. The chain employs TRBV14 and TRBJ2-3; tentatively, D is TRBD2 (6 bases). Germline values: CDR1 SGHDN, CDR2 FVKESK. CDR3 length equals 15 residues. With 6 bases removed from V and 1 base from J, the gap between germline ends came to 14 bases. The CDR3 loop is CASSYPSARTDTQYF. In DNA form, the CDR3 reads TGTGCCAGCAGTTACCCTAGCGCGCGCACAGATACGCAGTATTTT.

This clonotype was found a few times. Since a much larger clone is just one base distant, this may be a read error. The chain employs TRBV15 and TRBJ2-7; D tentatively reads TRBD1 or TRBD2 (5 bases each). Between the trimmed V and J ends, which lost 5 bases and 3 bases, there was a span of 8 bases. The CDR3 is made up of 12 amino acids. Germline assignment: CDR1 LNHNV and CDR2 YYDKDF (reference sequence). This CDR3 is CATSRGYYEQYF. CDR3 DNA sequence: TGTGCCACCAGCCGGGGCTACTACGAGCAGTACTTC.

This clonotype showed up just once. A clone one base away is much larger, so this may be a read error. The gene calls are TRBV18 and TRBJ1-2; D might be TRBD1 (6 bases). CDR3 length equals 16 residues. The germline CDR1 and CDR2 sequences are KGHSH and LQKENI. The DNA of the CDR3 is TGTGCCAGCTCACCCTTGAACAGGGATCCACTCTATGTCTACACCTTC. As protein: CASSPLNRDPLYVYTF. Using reference TRBV18 and TRBJ1-2 for the parts outside the CDR3, the full variable domain is NAGVMQNPRHLVRRRGQEARLRCSPMKGHSHVYWYRQLPEEGLKFMVYLQKENIIDESGMPKERFSAEFPKEGPSILRIQQVVRGDSAAYFCASSPLNRDPLYVYTFGSGTRLTVV.

With respect to this clonotype: A much larger clone differs by one base, so this may be a read error. This chain connects TRBV6-8 to TRBJ2-1; 8 nucleotides match TRBD2. CDR3 length: 15 residues. Germline lookup yields CDR1 MNHGY and CDR2 SAAAGT. V shed 10 bases, J shed 2 bases, and the junction held 10 bases outside the gene matches. DNA for the CDR3: TGTGCCATCACCGAGCGGGGGTCCGCCTACAATGAGCAGTTCTTC. Translated: CAITERGSAYNEQFF.

A few counts support this clonotype. The chain links TRBV7-2 to TRBJ2-3; 9 nucleotides line up with TRBD1. Losses at the gene ends were 4 bases for V and 6 bases for J; bases not matched to a gene: 11. This CDR3 contains 16 residues. The germline gives CDR1 SGHTA, CDR2 FQGNSA. The CDR3 loop reads CASSSPRDRVSDTQYF. The CDR3 nucleotides are TGTGCCAGCAGCTCTCCCCGGGACAGGGTATCTGATACGCAGTATTTT.

This clonotype was seen more than once but under ten times. V usage is TRBV19 and J usage is TRBJ1-5, with D uncertain. The CDR3 is 15 amino acids. V shed 1 base and J shed 1 base, with 8 bases lying between them. CDR1 and CDR2 from the germline V gene are LNHDA and SQIVND (reference sequence). The DNA of the CDR3 is TGTGCCAGTAGTATAGCACCGGTGAGCAATCAGCCCCAGCATTTT. It specifies CASSIAPVSNQPQHF.

This clonotype showed up many times. This chain connects TRBV28 to TRBJ2-3; no reliable D call. The CDR3 runs to 14 residues. Germline-derived CDR1 and CDR2 are MDHEN and SYDVKM. Trimming shortened V by 5 bases and J by 6 bases, and 15 bases separated the two germline ends. CDR3 nucleotide sequence: TGTGCCAGCAGTGTCATATCTTCGTCCGATACGCAGTATTTT. Its protein product is CASSVISSSDTQYF.

This clonotype was observed many times. This sequence joins TRBV20-1 and TRBJ1-1; the match to TRBD1 covers 7 bases. Trimming took 0 bases from V and 3 from J; bases not matched to a gene: 1. The CDR3 is made up of 13 amino acids. CDR1 is DFQATT and CDR2 is SNEGSKA in the germline V gene (reference sequence). CDR3 protein: CSARDQGDTEAFF. The CDR3 nucleotides are TGCAGTGCTAGAGATCAGGGGGACACTGAAGCTTTCTTT.

A remark on this clonotype: The junction departs from germline at one end; a sequencing error may be responsible. V and J are TRBV2 and TRBJ2-5; D may be TRBD2 (6 bases). CDR1 and CDR2 from the germline V gene are SNHLY and FYNNEI. The CDR3 is 14 residues long. CDR3 in amino acids: CASHAMGEVETKYF. CDR3 nucleotide sequence: TGTGCCAGCCACGCAATGGGGGAGGTGGAGACCAAGTACTTC.

Concerning this clonotype: One end of the junction fails to match germline, which may point to a read error. The chain joins TRBV12-3 or TRBV12-4 to TRBJ2-2, with TRBD2 matching 7 bases. This CDR3 contains 13 residues. CDR3 protein: CASRRLATGGLFF. The CDR3 nucleotides read TGTGCCAGCAGGCGACTAGCCACCGGGGGGCTGTTTTTT.

This clonotype was counted at least ten times. V and J are TRBV20-1 and TRBJ1-5, with 9 nucleotides matching TRBD1. The germline V gene encodes CDR1 DFQATT and CDR2 SNEGSKA (reference sequence). J lost 1 base, V lost 1 base, and 8 bases had no gene match. There are 17 residues in the CDR3. CDR3 protein: CSARGDRGTFSNQPQHF. For the CDR3, the DNA is TGCAGTGCTAGAGGCGACAGGGGGACTTTCAGCAATCAGCCCCAGCATTTT.

This clonotype was recorded many times. The chain has TRBV6-1 and TRBJ2-1; TRBD2 agrees at 8 bases. The CDR3 totals 16 residues. The trim removed 6 bases at V and 4 bases at J, leaving 11 bases unmatched. The germline V gene has CDR1 MNHNS and CDR2 SASEGT. The CDR3 DNA reads as TGTGCCAGCAGAGATCGCGAGCGGGGGCTTTACAATGAGCAGTTCTTC. It encodes CASRDRERGLYNEQFF.

This clonotype was counted a few times. V gene TRBV29-1 combines with J gene TRBJ2-1; D perhaps matches TRBD2 (6 bases). This CDR3 spans 13 amino acids. V shed 5 bases and J shed 4 bases, with 12 bases lying between them. Per germline, CDR1 SQVTM and CDR2 ANQGSEA. CDR3 nucleotide sequence: TGCAGCGTTCAAGTGGGGGGATACAATGAGCAGTTCTTC. Its protein product is CSVQVGGYNEQFF.

This clonotype was seen many times. The chain couples TRBV7-2 to TRBJ1-1; D unclear. V was clipped by 7 bases and J by 4 bases, with 13 bases between them. Germline V gives CDR1 SGHTA, CDR2 FQGNSA. The CDR3 is made up of 13 amino acids. The CDR3 nucleotides are TGTGCCAGCAATCCCCTAGGGAGCACTGAAGCTTTCTTT. Residues: CASNPLGSTEAFF.

This clonotype was observed at least ten times. This chain connects TRBV2 to TRBJ2-1, with 9 bases fitting TRBD2. Unmatched junction bases numbered 4, after V lost 4 bases and J lost 3 bases. The CDR3 spans 15 residues. Germline loops: CDR1 SNHLY, CDR2 FYNNEI. The CDR3, as DNA: TGTGCCAGCAGTGGTAGGACTAGCGACTACAATGAGCAGTTCTTC. Protein product: CASSGRTSDYNEQFF.

Worth noting for this clonotype: It may be a read error: a sequence one base away is much more abundant. The V gene is TRBV7-2, the J gene TRBJ1-4; perhaps TRBD1 as D (6 bases). Germline CDR1 and CDR2: SGHTA and FQGNSA. This CDR3 contains 15 residues. The CDR3 DNA is TGTTCCAGCAGCTTATCCCAAGGGGGGAGTGAAAAACTGTTTTTT. Protein product: CSSSLSQGGSEKLFF.

This clonotype was observed a single time. The rearrangement joins TRBV11-2 to TRBJ2-1; D uncertain. The CDR3 runs 15 residues. Trimming cost V 4 bases and J 1 base, with 11 bases left between them. Germline lookup yields CDR1 SGHAT and CDR2 FQNNGV. The CDR3 DNA follows: TGTGCCAGCAGCTCGATCACGGTGTCCTACAATGAGCAGTTCTTC. Protein product: CASSSITVSYNEQFF.

This clonotype was observed many times. This rearrangement joins TRBV4-1 to TRBJ1-1; D is undetermined. Germline lookup yields CDR1 MGHRA and CDR2 YSYEKL. The CDR3 contains 14 residues. Trimming removed 3 bases at V and 2 bases at J, with 10 bases between. The CDR3 is CASSQWVLNTEAFF. CDR3 DNA: TGCGCCAGCAGCCAGTGGGTTTTAAACACTGAAGCTTTCTTT.

This clonotype occurred many times. The chain has TRBV19 and TRBJ1-5; the match to TRBD1 covers 8 bases. The germline CDR1 and CDR2 sequences are LNHDA and SQIVND (reference sequence). This CDR3 spans 18 amino acids. After removal of 5 bases from V and 3 bases from J, the junction contained 15 bases not matched to a gene. CDR3 sequence reads: CASSLTQGQGHVNQPQHF. In DNA, the CDR3 is TGTGCCAGTAGTCTCACTCAAGGACAGGGCCACGTCAATCAGCCCCAGCATTTT.

This clonotype was detected only a few times. The chain has TRBV5-5 and TRBJ1-5; a possible D gene is TRBD1 (5 bases). The CDR3 consists of 14 residues. CDR1 and CDR2 from the germline V gene are SGHKS and YYEKEE (reference sequence). Trimming cost V 1 base and J 2 bases, with 7 bases left between them. CDR3 bases: TGTGCCAGCAGCTTGAGGGACGGCAATCAGCCCCAGCATTTT. Its protein is CASSLRDGNQPQHF.

The sample holds a few counts of this clonotype. The J gene is TRBJ1-2, the V gene TRBV3-1, with D possibly matching TRBD1 (5 bases). V was shortened by 4 bases and J by 4 bases, with 10 bases between the two germline ends. Germline V gives CDR1 LGHDT, CDR2 YNNKEL (reference sequence). The CDR3 is made up of 13 amino acids. This CDR3 is CASSPRGAYGYTF. The CDR3 DNA is TGTGCCAGCAGCCCGCGAGGGGCCTATGGCTACACCTTC.